Reported below is one T cell receptor beta chain. Sequenced by immunoSEQ multiplex PCR; TCRdb stores in-frame clones only, minus some. The table includes 110,000 to 150,000 clones, approximately 87% detected once. These data belong to a study of blood T cell repertoires in COVID-19. Unmatched junction bases numbered 8, after V lost 0 bases and J lost 2 bases. The V gene's germline CDR1 is SGHKS and CDR2 YYEKEE (reference sequence). The CDR3 runs 17 residues. Material for sequencing was peripheral blood. The receptor comes from a human donor in a cohort sampled during active COVID-19. V is TRBV5-5 and J is TRBJ1-1, with 9 bases lining up with TRBD1. The chain's CDR3 is CASSLAGTGGINTEAFF. The CDR3 coding sequence is TGTGCCAGCAGCTTGGCCGGTACAGGGGGCATCAACACTGAAGCTTTCTTT.